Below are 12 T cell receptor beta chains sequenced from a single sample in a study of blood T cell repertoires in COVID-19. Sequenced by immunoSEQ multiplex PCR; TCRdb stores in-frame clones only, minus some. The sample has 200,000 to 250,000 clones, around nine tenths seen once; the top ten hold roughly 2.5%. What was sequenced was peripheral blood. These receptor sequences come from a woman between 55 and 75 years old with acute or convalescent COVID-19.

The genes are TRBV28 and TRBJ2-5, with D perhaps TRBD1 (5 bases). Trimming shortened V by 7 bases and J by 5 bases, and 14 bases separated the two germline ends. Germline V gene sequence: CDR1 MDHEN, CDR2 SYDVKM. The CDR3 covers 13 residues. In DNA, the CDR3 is TGTGCCAGCACCGGGTTGGGGCGGGAGACCCAGTACTTC. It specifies CASTGLGRETQYF.

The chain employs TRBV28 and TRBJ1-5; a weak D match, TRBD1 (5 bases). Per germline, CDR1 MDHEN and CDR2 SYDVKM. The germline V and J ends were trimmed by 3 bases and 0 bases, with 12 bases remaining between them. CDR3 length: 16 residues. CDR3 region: CASSFLQDDSNQPQHF. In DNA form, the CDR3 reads TGTGCCAGCAGTTTTCTACAGGACGATAGCAATCAGCCCCAGCATTTT.

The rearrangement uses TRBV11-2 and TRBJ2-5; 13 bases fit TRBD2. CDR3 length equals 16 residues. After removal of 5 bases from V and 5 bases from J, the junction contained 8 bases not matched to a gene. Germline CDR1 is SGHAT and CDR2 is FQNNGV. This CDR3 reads CASSPPPGLAGETQYF. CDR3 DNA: TGTGCCAGCAGCCCGCCCCCGGGACTAGCGGGGGAGACCCAGTACTTC.

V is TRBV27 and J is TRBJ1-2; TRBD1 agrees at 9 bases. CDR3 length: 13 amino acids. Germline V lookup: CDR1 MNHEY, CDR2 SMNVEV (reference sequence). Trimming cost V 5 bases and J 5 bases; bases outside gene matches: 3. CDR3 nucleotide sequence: TGTGCCAGCAGTCTAGGACAGGGGTATGGCTACACCTTC. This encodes CASSLGQGYGYTF.

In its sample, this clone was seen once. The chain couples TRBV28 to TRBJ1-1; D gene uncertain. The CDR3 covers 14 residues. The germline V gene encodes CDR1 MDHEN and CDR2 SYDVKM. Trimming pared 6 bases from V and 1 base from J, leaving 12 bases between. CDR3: CASSIILPNTEAFF. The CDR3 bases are TGTGCCAGCAGCATCATACTACCGAACACTGAAGCTTTCTTT.

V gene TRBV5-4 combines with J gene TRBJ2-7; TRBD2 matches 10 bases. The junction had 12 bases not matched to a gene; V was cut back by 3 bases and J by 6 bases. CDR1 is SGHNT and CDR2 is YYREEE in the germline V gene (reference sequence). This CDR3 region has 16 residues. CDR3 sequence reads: CASSSPLAGEESEQYF. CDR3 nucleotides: TGTGCCAGCAGCTCCCCCCTAGCGGGAGAGGAAAGCGAGCAGTACTTC.

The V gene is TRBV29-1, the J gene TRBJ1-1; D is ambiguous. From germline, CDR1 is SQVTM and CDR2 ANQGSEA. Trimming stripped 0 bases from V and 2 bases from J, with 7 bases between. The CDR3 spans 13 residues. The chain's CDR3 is CSVEDGLNTEAFF. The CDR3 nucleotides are TGCAGCGTTGAAGATGGCTTAAACACTGAAGCTTTCTTT.

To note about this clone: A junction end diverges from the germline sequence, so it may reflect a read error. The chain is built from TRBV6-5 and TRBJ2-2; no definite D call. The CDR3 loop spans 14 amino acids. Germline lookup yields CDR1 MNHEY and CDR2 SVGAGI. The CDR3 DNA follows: TGTGCCACCAGTTACCAGTCGAACACCGGGGAGCTGTTTTTT. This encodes CATSYQSNTGELFF.

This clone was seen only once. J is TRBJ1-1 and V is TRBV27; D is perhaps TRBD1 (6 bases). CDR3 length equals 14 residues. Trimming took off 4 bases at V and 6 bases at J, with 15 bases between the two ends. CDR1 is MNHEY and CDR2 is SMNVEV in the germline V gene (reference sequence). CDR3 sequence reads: CASSWGGDVAEAFF. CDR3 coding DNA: TGTGCCAGCAGTTGGGGGGGCGATGTCGCTGAAGCTTTCTTT.

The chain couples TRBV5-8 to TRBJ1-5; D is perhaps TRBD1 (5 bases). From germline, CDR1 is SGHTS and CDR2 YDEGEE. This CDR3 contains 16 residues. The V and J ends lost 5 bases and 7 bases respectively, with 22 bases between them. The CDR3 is CASRTSGPGGRQPQHF. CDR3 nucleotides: TGTGCCAGCAGAACCTCCGGGCCCGGGGGAAGGCAGCCCCAGCATTTT.

As DNA, the CDR3 is TGTGCCAGCAGCGTAGCTCCTCCTACTTGGCGGGGGAGTGACAATGAGCAGTTCTTC. Translated, it gives CASSVAPPTWRGSDNEQFF. This chain joins TRBV9 and TRBJ2-1; 7 nucleotides agree with TRBD2. The junction had 17 bases not matched to a gene; V was cut back by 0 bases and J by 5 bases. The CDR3 contains 19 residues. Germline CDR1 and CDR2: SGDLS and YYNGEE.

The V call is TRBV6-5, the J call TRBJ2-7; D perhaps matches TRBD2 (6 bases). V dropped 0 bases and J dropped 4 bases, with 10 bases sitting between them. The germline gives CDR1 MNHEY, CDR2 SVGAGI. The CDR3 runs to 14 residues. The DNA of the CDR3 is TGTGCCAGCAGTTACTCGGGACTCAGATACGAGCAGTACTTC. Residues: CASSYSGLRYEQYF.